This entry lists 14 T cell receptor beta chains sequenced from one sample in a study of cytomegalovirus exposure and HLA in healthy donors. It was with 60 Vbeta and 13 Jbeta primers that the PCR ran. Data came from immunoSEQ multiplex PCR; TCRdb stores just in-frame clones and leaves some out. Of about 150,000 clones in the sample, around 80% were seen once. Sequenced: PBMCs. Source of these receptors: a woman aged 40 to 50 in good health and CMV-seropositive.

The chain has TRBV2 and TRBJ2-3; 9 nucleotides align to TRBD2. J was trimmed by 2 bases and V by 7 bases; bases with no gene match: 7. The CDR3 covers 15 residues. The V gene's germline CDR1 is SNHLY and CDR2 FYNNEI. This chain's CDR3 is CASIGGGAATDTQYF. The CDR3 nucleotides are TGTGCCAGCATAGGCGGGGGGGCCGCCACAGATACGCAGTATTTT.

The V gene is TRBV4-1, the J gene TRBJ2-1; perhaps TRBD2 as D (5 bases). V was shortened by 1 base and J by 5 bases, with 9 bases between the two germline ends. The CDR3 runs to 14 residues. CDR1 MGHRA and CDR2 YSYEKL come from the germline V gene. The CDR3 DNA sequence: TGCGCCAGCAGCCAAGGGACGGGGAACAATGAGCAGTTCTTC. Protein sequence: CASSQGTGNNEQFF.

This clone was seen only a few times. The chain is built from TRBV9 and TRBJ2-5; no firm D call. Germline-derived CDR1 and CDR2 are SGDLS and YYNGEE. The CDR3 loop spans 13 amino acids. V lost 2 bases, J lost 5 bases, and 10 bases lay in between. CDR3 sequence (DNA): TGTGCCAGCAGCGTGGATGCGAGGGAGACCCAGTACTTC. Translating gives CASSVDARETQYF.

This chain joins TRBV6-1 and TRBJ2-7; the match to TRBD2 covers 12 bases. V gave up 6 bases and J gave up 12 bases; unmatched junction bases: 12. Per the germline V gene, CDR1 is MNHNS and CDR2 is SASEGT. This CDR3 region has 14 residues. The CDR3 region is CASSRGLAGREWYF. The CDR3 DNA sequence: TGTGCCAGCAGCCGTGGACTAGCGGGGAGGGAATGGTACTTC.

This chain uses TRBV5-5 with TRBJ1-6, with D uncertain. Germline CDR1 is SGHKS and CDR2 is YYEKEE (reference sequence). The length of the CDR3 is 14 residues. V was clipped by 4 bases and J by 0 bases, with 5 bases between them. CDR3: CASSPGSYNSPLHF. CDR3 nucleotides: TGTGCCAGCAGCCCGGGCTCCTATAATTCACCCCTCCACTTT.

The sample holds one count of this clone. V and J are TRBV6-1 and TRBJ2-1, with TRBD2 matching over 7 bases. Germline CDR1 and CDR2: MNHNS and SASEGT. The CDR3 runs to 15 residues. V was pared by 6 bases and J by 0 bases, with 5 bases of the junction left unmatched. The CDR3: CASRASGSSYNEQFF. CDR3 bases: TGTGCCAGCAGAGCTAGCGGAAGCTCCTACAATGAGCAGTTCTTC.

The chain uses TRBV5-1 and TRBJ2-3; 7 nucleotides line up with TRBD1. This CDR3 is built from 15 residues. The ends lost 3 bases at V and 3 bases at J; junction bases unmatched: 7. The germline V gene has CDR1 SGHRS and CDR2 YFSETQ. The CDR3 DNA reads TGCGCCAGCAGCTCGACAGGGAAAATAACAGATACGCAGTATTTT. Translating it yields CASSSTGKITDTQYF.

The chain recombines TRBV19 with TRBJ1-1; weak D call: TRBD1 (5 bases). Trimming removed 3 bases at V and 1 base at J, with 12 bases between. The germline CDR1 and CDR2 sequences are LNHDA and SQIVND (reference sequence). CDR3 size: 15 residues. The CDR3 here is CASSIATGGNTEAFF. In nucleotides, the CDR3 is TGTGCCAGTAGTATTGCAACAGGTGGGAACACTGAAGCTTTCTTT. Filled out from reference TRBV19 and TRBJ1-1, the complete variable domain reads DGGITQSPKYLFRKEGQNVTLSCEQNLNHDAMYWYRQDPGQGLRLIYYSQIVNDFQKGDIAEGYSVSREKKESFPLTVTSAQKNPTAFYLCASSIATGGNTEAFFGQGTRLTVV.

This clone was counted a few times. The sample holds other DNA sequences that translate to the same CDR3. CDR3 region: CASSRGQINSPLHF. The CDR3, as DNA: TGTGCCAGCAGTAGGGGACAGATTAATTCACCCCTCCACTTT. The J gene is TRBJ1-6, the V gene TRBV27; 7 bases line up with TRBD1. This CDR3 comprises 14 residues. Germline V gene data show CDR1 as MNHEY and CDR2 as SMNVEV (reference sequence). J gave up 6 bases and V 5 bases, and 4 bases lay outside the gene matches.

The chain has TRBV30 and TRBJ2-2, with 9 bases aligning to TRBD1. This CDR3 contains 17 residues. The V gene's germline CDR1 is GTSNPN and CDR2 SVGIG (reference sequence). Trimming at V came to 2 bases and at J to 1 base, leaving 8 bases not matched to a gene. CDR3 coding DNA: TGTGCCTGGAGTTCTCTCCGGGACAGGGAGAACACCGGGGAGCTGTTTTTT. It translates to CAWSSLRDRENTGELFF. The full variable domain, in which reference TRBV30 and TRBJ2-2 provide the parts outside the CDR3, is SQTIHQWPATLVQPVGSPLSLECTVEGTSNPNLYWYRQAAGRGLQLLFYSVGIGQISSEVPQNLSASRPQDRQFILSSKKLLLSDSGFYLCAWSSLRDRENTGELFFGEGSRLTVL.

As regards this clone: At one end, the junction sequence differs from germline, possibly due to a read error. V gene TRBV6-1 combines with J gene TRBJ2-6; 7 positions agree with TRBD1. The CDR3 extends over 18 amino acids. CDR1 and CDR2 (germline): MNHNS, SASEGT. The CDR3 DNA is TGTGCCAGCAGTGAAAAGGGGGCCCGCCTTTCTGGAGCCAACGGCCTGACTTTC. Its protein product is CASSEKGARLSGANGLTF.

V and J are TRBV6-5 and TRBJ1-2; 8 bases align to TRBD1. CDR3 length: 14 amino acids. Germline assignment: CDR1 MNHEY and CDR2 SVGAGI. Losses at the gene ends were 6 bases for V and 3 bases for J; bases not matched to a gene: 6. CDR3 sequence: CASRKTGAYYGYTF. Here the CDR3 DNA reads TGTGCCAGCAGAAAGACAGGGGCGTACTATGGCTACACCTTC.

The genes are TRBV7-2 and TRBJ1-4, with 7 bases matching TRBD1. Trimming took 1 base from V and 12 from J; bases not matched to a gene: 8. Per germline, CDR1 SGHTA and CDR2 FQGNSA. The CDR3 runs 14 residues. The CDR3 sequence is CASSLVSRTGELFF. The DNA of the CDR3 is TGTGCCAGCAGCTTAGTGAGCCGTACAGGGGAACTGTTTTTT.

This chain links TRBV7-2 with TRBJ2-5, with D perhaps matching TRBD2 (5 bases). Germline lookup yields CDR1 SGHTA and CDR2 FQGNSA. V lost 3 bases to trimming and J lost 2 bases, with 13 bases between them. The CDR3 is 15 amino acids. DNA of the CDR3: TGTGCCAGCAGCTTTTACGGACTTTTACAAGAGACCCAGTACTTC. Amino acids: CASSFYGLLQETQYF.